Below, 15 T cell receptor beta chains from the same sample are listed, as sequenced in a study of cytomegalovirus exposure and HLA in healthy donors. PCR involved 60 Vbeta and 13 Jbeta primers. The method was immunoSEQ multiplex PCR; TCRdb's version includes in-frame clones alone and lacks a portion of them. Among 95,000 to 100,000 clones, 75% were seen once, and the ten largest hold less than 11%. Sequencing was carried out using PBMCs. The source is a man between 45 and 60 years old in good health and CMV-seronegative.

This chain connects TRBV27 to TRBJ2-7, with 7 bases aligning to TRBD1. CDR1 and CDR2 (germline): MNHEY, SMNVEV (reference sequence). The CDR3 is 15 amino acids. Losses at the gene ends were 3 bases for V and 3 bases for J; bases not matched to a gene: 8. The CDR3 reads CASSFRDSSRYEQYF. Written as DNA, the CDR3 is TGTGCCAGCAGTTTCAGGGACAGCTCACGCTACGAGCAGTACTTC.

The rearrangement joins TRBV7-2 to TRBJ1-1; no reliable D call. This CDR3 spans 14 amino acids. Trimming removed 6 bases at V and 0 bases at J, with 11 bases between. From germline, CDR1 is SGHTA and CDR2 FQGNSA. The DNA for the CDR3 is TGTGCCAGCAGACGACGGGTAATGAACACTGAAGCTTTCTTT. Translated, it gives CASRRRVMNTEAFF. The full variable domain, with the rest looked up from reference TRBV7-2 and TRBJ1-1, is GAGVSQSPSNKVTEKGKDVELRCDPISGHTALYWYRQSLGQGLEFLIYFQGNSAPDKSGLPSDRFSAERTGGSVSTLTIQRTQQEDSAVYLCASRRRVMNTEAFFGQGTRLTVV.

V usage is TRBV9 and J usage is TRBJ2-2; 10 bases are a match to TRBD2. J was trimmed by 3 bases and V by 0 bases; bases with no gene match: 2. Per germline, CDR1 SGDLS and CDR2 YYNGEE. The CDR3 covers 16 residues. This chain's CDR3 is CASSVELAGDTGELFF. As DNA, the CDR3 is TGTGCCAGCAGCGTAGAGCTAGCGGGAGACACCGGGGAGCTGTTTTTT.

This chain connects TRBV6-8 to TRBJ2-1; a possible D gene is TRBD2 (6 bases). The germline V gene encodes CDR1 MNHGY and CDR2 SAAAGT. CDR3 length: 13 residues. V was pared by 7 bases and J by 6 bases, with 13 bases between. The CDR3 region is CASTGTALNEQFF. As DNA, the CDR3 is TGTGCCAGCACTGGGACTGCTCTCAATGAGCAGTTCTTC.

The count of this clone is one. The chain employs TRBV2 and TRBJ2-3; perhaps TRBD1 as D (6 bases). CDR1 is SNHLY and CDR2 is FYNNEI in the germline V gene. This CDR3 has 15 amino acids. Deletions cut 6 bases from V and 1 base from J, with 14 bases between. CDR3 DNA sequence: TGTGCCAGCAGCTACGAGACAGGTGGCACAGATACGCAGTATTTT. It encodes CASSYETGGTDTQYF.

The rearrangement uses TRBV11-3 and TRBJ2-3, with TRBD1 matching 9 bases. CDR1 SGHNT and CDR2 YENEEA come from the germline V gene. J gave up 5 bases and V 5 bases, and 8 bases lay outside the gene matches. The CDR3 spans 15 residues. CDR3 protein: CASSPGDRERDTQYF. Here the CDR3 DNA reads TGTGCCAGCAGCCCGGGGGACAGGGAAAGAGATACGCAGTATTTT.

This clone appeared a few times. The V and J genes are TRBV19 and TRBJ2-7; TRBD1 matches at 8 bases. The CDR3 is 14 amino acids. Germline CDR1 LNHDA, CDR2 SQIVND (reference sequence). J lost 3 bases, V lost 9 bases, and 10 bases had no gene match. The CDR3 sequence is CASSSGQGYYEQYF. CDR3 nucleotides: TGTGCCAGCTCTTCAGGACAGGGTTACTACGAGCAGTACTTC. Together with reference TRBV19 and TRBJ2-7, the CDR3 gives the full variable domain: DGGITQSPKYLFRKEGQNVTLSCEQNLNHDAMYWYRQDPGQGLRLIYYSQIVNDFQKGDIAEGYSVSREKKESFPLTVTSAQKNPTAFYLCASSSGQGYYEQYFGPGTRLTVT.

CDR3: CASSQVQGFGELFF. The CDR3 bases are TGTGCCAGCAGCCAAGTACAGGGTTTCGGGGAGCTGTTTTTT. This chain uses TRBV5-4 with TRBJ2-2, with D possibly matching TRBD1 (6 bases). The CDR3 length is 14 residues. Per germline, CDR1 SGHNT and CDR2 YYREEE (reference sequence). The V and J ends lost 4 bases and 7 bases respectively, with 14 bases between them.

This chain connects TRBV11-3 to TRBJ2-7; TRBD1 matches 9 bases. The junction had 6 bases not matched to a gene; V was cut back by 3 bases and J by 0 bases. This CDR3 has 16 residues. Germline V gene sequence: CDR1 SGHNT, CDR2 YENEEA. The CDR3 loop is CASSFGTGIRSYEQYF. CDR3 DNA: TGTGCCAGCAGCTTCGGGACAGGGATTCGCTCCTACGAGCAGTACTTC. Full variable domain (rest looked up from reference TRBV11-3 and TRBJ2-7): EAGVVQSPRYKIIEKKQPVAFWCNPISGHNTLYWYLQNLGQGPELLIRYENEEAVDDSQLPKDRFSAERLKGVDSTLKIQPAELGDSAVYLCASSFGTGIRSYEQYFGPGTRLTVT.

In DNA, the CDR3 is TGTGCCATCCGACCAGGAGGCTCTGGAAACACCATATATTTT. Amino acid sequence: CAIRPGGSGNTIYF. The chain uses TRBV10-3 and TRBJ1-3; D is unresolved. The ends were cut back, 8 bases at V and 0 bases at J, with 11 bases in the middle. CDR1 and CDR2 (germline): ENHRY, SYGVKD. The CDR3 consists of 14 residues.

The chain recombines TRBV5-1 with TRBJ2-2; 8 nucleotides line up with TRBD2. Germline values: CDR1 SGHRS, CDR2 YFSETQ. CDR3 length: 13 residues. Trimming took 4 bases from V and 6 from J; bases not matched to a gene: 2. The CDR3 DNA reads as TGCGCCAGCAGCAAGCGGGAGTCCGGGGAGCTGTTTTTT. It translates to CASSKRESGELFF.

The V call is TRBV6-1, the J call TRBJ2-3; D perhaps matches TRBD2 (6 bases). This CDR3 region has 16 residues. In germline, CDR1 is MNHNS, CDR2 SASEGT. Trimming shortened V by 0 bases and J by 4 bases, and 14 bases separated the two germline ends. CDR3 in DNA: TGTGCCAGCAGTGAAGCGCTGGGGGGTGGGGCAGATACGCAGTATTTT. This codes for CASSEALGGGADTQYF.

The chain combines TRBV2 with TRBJ2-3; 7 bases align to TRBD1. The germline CDR1 and CDR2 sequences are SNHLY and FYNNEI. The CDR3 is made up of 15 amino acids. V lost 3 bases, J lost 1 base, and 4 bases stayed unmatched. In nucleotides, the CDR3 is TGTGCCAGCAGTGACCAGGGGGTAGGCACAGATACGCAGTATTTT. The encoded protein is CASSDQGVGTDTQYF.

This chain links TRBV28 with TRBJ1-3; D unresolved. Trimming shortened V by 5 bases and J by 1 base, and 15 bases separated the two germline ends. Germline CDR1 is MDHEN and CDR2 is SYDVKM. This CDR3 has 16 amino acids. The CDR3, as DNA: TGTGCCAGCAGTAACCCAGGAGGGCCTTCTGGAAACACCATATATTTT. Translation: CASSNPGGPSGNTIYF.

The chain has TRBV2 and TRBJ1-5; 7 nucleotides match TRBD1. Trimming cost V 6 bases and J 3 bases; bases outside gene matches: 14. There are 17 residues in the CDR3. Per the germline V gene, CDR1 is SNHLY and CDR2 is FYNNEI. The CDR3: CASSLHSWDSPNQPQHF. As DNA, the CDR3 is TGTGCCAGCAGCTTACATAGTTGGGACAGCCCCAATCAGCCCCAGCATTTT.